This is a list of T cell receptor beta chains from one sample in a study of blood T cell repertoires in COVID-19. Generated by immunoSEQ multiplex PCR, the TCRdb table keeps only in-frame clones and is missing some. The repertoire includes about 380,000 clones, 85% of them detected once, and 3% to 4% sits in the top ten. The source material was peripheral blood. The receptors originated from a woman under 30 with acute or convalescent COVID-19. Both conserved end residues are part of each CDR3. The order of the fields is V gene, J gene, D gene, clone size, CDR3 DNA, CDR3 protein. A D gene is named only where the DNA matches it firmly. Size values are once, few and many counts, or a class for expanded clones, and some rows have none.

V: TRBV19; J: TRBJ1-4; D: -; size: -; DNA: TGTGCCAGTAGTATTCTCGATTTGGACAACACCGCTGCAGAAAAACTGTTTTTT; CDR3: CASSILDLDNTAAEKLFF
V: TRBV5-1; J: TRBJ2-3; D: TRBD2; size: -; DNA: TGCGCCAGCAGCTTGGGCGGGGGGCCGGGCACAGATACGCAGTATTTT; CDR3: CASSLGGGPGTDTQYF
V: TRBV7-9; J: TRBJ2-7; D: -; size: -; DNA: TGTGCCAGCAGCCCTCGAGGTTGGAGATTAACCTACGAGCAGTACTTC; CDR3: CASSPRGWRLTYEQYF
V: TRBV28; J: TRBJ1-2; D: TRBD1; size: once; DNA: TGTGCCAGCAGTCCAGCAGGGGGAGTCAACTATGGCTACACCTTC; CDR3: CASSPAGGVNYGYTF
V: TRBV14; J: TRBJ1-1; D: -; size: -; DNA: TGTGCCAGCAGCCCAGGGCATGCTTTCTTT; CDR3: CASSPGHAFF
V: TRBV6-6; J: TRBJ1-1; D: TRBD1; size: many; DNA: TGTGCCAGCAGCCCGGACAGGGGCTGGGGTGAAGCTTTCTTT; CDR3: CASSPDRGWGEAFF
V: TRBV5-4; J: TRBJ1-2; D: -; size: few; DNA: TGTGCCAGCAGCTTGGACAGTATGGCTGGCTACACCTTC; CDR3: CASSLDSMAGYTF
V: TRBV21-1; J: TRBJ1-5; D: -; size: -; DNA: TGTGCCAGCAGGATTCCGGGACAGGGGGCGAGGTGTCAGCCCCAGCATTTT; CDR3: CASRIPGQGARCQPQHF
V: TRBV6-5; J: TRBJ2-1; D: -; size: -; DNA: TGTGCCAGCAGTTACTCGAACGCCGACTACTACAATGAGCAGTTCTTC; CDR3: CASSYSNADYYNEQFF
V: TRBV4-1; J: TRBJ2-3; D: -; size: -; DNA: TGCGCCAGCAGCCAAGAGGGGGCGGCAGATACGCAGTATTTT; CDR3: CASSQEGAADTQYF
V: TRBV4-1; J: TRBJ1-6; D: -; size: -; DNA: TGCGCCAGCAGCCAAGATCGGCAGGGCCCTTCACCCCTCCACTTT; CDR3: CASSQDRQGPSPLHF
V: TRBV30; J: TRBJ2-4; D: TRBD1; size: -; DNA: TGTGCCTGGAGTACACAGGGGGGTAAAAACATTCAGTACTTC; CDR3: CAWSTQGGKNIQYF
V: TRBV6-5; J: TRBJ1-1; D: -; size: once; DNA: TGTGCCACAGAAAAAAGGGGGAACACTGAAGCTTTCTTT; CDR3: CATEKRGNTEAFF
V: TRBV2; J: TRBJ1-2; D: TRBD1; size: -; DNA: TGTGCCCGAGGACAGGGCCAGAACTATGGCTACACCTTC; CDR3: CARGQGQNYGYTF
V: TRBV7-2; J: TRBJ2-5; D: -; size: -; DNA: TGTGCCAGCAGCTCCCCCAGGGGAGAGACCCAGTACTTC; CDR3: CASSSPRGETQYF
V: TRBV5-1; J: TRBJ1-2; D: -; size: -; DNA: TGCGCCAGCAGCTTGGCAGGCCTTGACTATGGCTACACCTTC; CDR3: CASSLAGLDYGYTF
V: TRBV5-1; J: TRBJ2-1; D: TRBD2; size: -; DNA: TGCGCCAGCAGCTCAACAGGACTAGGAAATGAGCAGTTCTTC; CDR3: CASSSTGLGNEQFF
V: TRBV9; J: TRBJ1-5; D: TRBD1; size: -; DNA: TGTGCCAGCAGCGATCAAGCAGGGGGCAAAAGCAATCAGCCCCAGCATTTT; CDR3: CASSDQAGGKSNQPQHF
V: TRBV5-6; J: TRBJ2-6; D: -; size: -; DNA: TGTGCCAGCAGCTTGGTTGGGAGTTCCAACGTCCTGACTTTC; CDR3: CASSLVGSSNVLTF
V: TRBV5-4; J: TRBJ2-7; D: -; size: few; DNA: TGTGCCAGCAGCTTAAACAGCAACTACGAGCAGTACTTC; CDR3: CASSLNSNYEQYF
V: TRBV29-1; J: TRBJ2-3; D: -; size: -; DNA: TGCAGCGTTAGGGGTAGGTCCACAGATACGCAGTATTTT; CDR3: CSVRGRSTDTQYF
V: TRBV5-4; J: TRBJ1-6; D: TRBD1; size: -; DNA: TGTGCCAGCAGCCGGATGACAGGGGCCTATAATTCACCCCTCCACTTT; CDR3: CASSRMTGAYNSPLHF
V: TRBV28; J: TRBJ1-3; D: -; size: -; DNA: TGTGCCGGCCGGGGCGGGGATCCCTCTGGAAACACCATATATTTT; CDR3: CAGRGGDPSGNTIYF
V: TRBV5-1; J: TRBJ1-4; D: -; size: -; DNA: TGCGCCAGCAGCCCCGGTAGTGCAACTAATGAAAAACTGTTTTTT; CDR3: CASSPGSATNEKLFF
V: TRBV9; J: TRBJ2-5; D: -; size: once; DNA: TGTGCCAGCAGCGTAGCTAACGGAGGGGGCGAGACCCAGTACTTC; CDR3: CASSVANGGGETQYF